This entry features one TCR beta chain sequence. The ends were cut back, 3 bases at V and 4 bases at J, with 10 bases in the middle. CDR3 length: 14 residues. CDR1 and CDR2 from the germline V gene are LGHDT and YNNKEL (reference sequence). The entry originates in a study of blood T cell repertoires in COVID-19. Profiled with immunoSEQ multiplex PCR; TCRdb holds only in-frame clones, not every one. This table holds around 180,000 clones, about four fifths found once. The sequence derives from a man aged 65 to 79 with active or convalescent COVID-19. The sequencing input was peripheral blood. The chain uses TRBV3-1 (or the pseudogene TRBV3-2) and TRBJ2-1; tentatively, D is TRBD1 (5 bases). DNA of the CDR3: TGTGCCAGCAGCCACAGGGCGAGTTACAATGAGCAGTTCTTC. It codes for CASSHRASYNEQFF.